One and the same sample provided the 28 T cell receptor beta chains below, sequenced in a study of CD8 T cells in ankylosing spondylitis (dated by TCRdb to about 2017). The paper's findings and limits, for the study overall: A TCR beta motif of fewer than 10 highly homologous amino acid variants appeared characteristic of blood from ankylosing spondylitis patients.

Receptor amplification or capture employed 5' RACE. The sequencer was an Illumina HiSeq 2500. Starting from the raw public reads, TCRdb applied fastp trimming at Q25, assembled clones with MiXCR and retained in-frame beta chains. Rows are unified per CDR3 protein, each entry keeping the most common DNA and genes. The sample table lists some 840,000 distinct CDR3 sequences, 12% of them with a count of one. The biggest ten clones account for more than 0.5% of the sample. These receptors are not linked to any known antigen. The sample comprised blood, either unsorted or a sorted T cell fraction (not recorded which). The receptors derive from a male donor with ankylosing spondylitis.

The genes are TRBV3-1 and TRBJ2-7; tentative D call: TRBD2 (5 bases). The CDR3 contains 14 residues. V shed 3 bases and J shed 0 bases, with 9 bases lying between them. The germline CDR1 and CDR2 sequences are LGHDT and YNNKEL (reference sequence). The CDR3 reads CASSHLGSSYEQYF. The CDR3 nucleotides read TGTGCCAGCAGCCACCTTGGGAGCTCCTACGAGCAGTACTTC.

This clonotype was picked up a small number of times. The CDR3 loop is CASSLREGLYEQYF. CDR3 DNA sequence: TGCGCCAGCAGCCTTAGGGAGGGTCTATACGAGCAGTACTTC. The chain has TRBV4-1 and TRBJ2-7; 7 bases line up with TRBD2. The CDR3 has 14 amino acids. V lost 4 bases, J lost 4 bases, and 7 bases stayed unmatched. Germline V lookup: CDR1 MGHRA, CDR2 YSYEKL.

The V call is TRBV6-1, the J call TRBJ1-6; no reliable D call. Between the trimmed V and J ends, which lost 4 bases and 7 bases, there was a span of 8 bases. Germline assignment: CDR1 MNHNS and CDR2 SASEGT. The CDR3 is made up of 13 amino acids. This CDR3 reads CASSGAYNSPLHF. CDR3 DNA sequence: TGTGCCAGCAGTGGAGCTTACAATTCACCCCTCCACTTT.

CDR3 nucleotide sequence: TGCGCCAGCAGCTTGGGGGCTAGCGGGAGCCTCACAGATACGCAGTATTTT. Amino acid sequence: CASSLGASGSLTDTQYF. V usage is TRBV5-1 and J usage is TRBJ2-3; 10 positions agree with TRBD2. The CDR3 covers 17 residues. The trim removed 0 bases at V and 2 bases at J, leaving 6 bases unmatched. Looked up from germline, CDR1 is SGHRS and CDR2 is YFSETQ.

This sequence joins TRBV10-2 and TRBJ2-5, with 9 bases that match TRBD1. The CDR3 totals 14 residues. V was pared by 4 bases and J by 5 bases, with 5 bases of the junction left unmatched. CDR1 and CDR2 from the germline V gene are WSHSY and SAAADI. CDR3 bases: TGCGCCAGCAGTGTACACAGGGGGCTGGAGACCCAGTACTTC. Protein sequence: CASSVHRGLETQYF.

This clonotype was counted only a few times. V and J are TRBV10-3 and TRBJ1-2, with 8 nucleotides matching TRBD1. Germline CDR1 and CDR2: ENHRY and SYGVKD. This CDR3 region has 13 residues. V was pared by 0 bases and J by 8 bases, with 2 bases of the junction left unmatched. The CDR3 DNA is TGTGCCATCAGTGAGTCGACAGGGGAAGGCTACACCTTC. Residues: CAISESTGEGYTF.

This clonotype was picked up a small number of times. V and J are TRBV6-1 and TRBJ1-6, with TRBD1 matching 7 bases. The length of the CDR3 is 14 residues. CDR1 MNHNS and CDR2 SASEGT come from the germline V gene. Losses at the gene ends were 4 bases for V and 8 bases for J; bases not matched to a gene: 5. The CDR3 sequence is CASSVNRGDSPLHF. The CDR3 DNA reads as TGTGCCAGCAGTGTAAACAGGGGAGATTCACCCCTCCACTTT.

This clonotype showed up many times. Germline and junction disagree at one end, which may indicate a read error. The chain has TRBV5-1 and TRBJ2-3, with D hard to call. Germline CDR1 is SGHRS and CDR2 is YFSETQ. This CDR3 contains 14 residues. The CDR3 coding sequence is TGTGCCAGCAGCTTAGTCCCTAGCACAGATACGCAGTATTTT. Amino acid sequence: CASSLVPSTDTQYF. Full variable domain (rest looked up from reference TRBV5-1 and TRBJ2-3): KAGVTQTPRYLIKTRGQQVTLSCSPISGHRSVSWYQQTPGQGLQFLFEYFSETQRNKGNFPGRFSGRQFSNSRSEMNVSTLELGDSALYLCASSLVPSTDTQYFGPGTRLTVL.

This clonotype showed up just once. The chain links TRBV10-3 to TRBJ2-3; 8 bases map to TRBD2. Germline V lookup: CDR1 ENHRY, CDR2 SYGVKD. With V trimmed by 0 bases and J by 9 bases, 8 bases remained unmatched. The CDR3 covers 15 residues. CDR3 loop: CAISESAGGLGTQYF. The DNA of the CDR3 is TGTGCCATCAGTGAGTCGGCGGGGGGCCTCGGAACGCAGTATTTT.

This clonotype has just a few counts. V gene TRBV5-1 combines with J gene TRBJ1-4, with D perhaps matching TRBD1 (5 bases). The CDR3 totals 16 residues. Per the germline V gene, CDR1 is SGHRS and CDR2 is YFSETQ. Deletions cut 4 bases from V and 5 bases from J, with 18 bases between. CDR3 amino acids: CASSPRPGGGNEKLFF. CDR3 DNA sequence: TGCGCCAGCAGCCCCCGACCCGGGGGTGGAAATGAAAAACTGTTTTTT.

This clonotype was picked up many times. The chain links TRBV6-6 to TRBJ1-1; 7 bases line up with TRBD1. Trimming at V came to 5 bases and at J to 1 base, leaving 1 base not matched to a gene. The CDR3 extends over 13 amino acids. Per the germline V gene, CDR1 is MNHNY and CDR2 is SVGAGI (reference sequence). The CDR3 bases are TGTGCCAGCAGTCGGACAGGGAACACTGAAGCTTTCTTT. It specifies CASSRTGNTEAFF.

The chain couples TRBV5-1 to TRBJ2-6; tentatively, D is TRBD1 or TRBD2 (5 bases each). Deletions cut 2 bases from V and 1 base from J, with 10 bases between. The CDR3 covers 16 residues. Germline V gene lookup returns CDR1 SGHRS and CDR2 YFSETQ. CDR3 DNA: TGCGCCAGCAGCTTCAGGGAGTGGTCTGGGGCCAACGTCCTGACTTTC. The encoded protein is CASSFREWSGANVLTF.

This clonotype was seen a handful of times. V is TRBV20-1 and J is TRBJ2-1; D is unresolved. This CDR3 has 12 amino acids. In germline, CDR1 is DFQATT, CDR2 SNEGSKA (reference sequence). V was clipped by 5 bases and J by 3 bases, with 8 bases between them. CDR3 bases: TGCAGTGCTTCAACTCACTACAATGAGCAGTTCTTC. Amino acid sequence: CSASTHYNEQFF.

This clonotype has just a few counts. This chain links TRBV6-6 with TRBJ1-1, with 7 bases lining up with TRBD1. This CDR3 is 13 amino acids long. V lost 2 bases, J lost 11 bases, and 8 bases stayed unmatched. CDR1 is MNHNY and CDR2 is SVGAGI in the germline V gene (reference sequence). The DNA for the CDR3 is TGTGCCAGCAGTTACGCGGGACAGAAGAGGGCTTTCTTT. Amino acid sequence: CASSYAGQKRAFF.

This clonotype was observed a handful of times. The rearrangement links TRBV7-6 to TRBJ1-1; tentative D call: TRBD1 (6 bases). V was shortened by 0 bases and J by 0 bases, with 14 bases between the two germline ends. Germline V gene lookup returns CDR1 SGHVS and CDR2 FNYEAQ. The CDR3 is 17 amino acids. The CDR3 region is CASSLARDRQLNTEAFF. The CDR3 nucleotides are TGTGCCAGCAGCTTAGCGCGAGACAGGCAACTGAACACTGAAGCTTTCTTT.

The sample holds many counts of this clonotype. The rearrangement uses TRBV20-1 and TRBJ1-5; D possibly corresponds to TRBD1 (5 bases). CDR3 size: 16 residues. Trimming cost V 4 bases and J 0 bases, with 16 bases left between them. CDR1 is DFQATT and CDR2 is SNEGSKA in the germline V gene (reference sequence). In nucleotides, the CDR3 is TGCAGTGCTATGGCGGGACGGGCCGTTAGCAATCAGCCCCAGCATTTT. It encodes CSAMAGRAVSNQPQHF.

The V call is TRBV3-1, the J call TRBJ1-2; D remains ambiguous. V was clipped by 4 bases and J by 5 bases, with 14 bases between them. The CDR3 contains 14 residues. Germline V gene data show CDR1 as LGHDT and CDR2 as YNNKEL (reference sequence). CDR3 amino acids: CASSPGWVGYGYTF. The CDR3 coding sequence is TGTGCCAGCAGCCCGGGATGGGTAGGATATGGCTACACCTTC.

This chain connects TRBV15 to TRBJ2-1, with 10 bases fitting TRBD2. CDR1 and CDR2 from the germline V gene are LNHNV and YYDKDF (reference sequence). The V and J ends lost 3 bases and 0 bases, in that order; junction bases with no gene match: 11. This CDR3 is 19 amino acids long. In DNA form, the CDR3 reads TGTGCCACCAGCAGGGAACCTCTAGCGGGAGCCAACTCCTACAATGAGCAGTTCTTC. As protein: CATSREPLAGANSYNEQFF.

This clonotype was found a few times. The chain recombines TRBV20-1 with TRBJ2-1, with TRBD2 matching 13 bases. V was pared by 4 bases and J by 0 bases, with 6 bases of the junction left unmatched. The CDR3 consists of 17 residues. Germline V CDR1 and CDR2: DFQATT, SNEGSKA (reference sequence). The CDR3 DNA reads TGCAGTGCTAAGACTAGCGGGGGGACCAGCTCCTACAATGAGCAGTTCTTC. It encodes CSAKTSGGTSSYNEQFF.

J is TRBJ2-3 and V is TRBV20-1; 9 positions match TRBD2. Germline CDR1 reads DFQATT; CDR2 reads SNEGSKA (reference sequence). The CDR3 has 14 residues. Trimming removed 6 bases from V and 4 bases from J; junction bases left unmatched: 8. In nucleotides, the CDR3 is TGCAGTGCAAAGACCGGGACTAGCCCAGATACGCAGTATTTT. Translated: CSAKTGTSPDTQYF.

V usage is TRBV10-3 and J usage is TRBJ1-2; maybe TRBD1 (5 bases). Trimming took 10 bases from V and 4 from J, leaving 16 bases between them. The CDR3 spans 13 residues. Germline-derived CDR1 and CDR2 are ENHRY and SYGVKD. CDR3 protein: CATAGPQFYGYTF. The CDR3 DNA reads TGTGCCACCGCGGGACCGCAATTCTATGGCTACACCTTC.

DNA of the CDR3: TGTGCCAGCAGTGAGAGGTTGGCGGGGGAAACAGATACGCAGTATTTT. This encodes CASSERLAGETDTQYF. This chain joins TRBV28 and TRBJ2-3; 7 nucleotides match TRBD2. Losses at the gene ends were 5 bases for V and 3 bases for J; bases not matched to a gene: 11. Germline V CDR1 and CDR2: MDHEN, SYDVKM. This CDR3 contains 16 residues.

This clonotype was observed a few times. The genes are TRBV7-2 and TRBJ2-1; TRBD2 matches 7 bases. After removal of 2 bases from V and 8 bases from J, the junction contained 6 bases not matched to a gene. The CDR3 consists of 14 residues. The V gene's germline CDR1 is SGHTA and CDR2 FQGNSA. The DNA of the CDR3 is TGTGCCAGCAGCTTATCTGGTGGGGGGGATGAGCAGTTCTTC. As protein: CASSLSGGGDEQFF.

The CDR3 reads CSADGQGVGEAFF. CDR3 sequence (DNA): TGCAGTGCCGACGGACAGGGGGTAGGGGAAGCTTTCTTT. The chain is built from TRBV20-1 and TRBJ1-1, with TRBD1 matching over 10 bases. V trimming: 6 bases; J trimming: 8 bases; junction bases outside the gene matches: 9. CDR1 DFQATT and CDR2 SNEGSKA come from the germline V gene (reference sequence). The CDR3 has 13 amino acids.

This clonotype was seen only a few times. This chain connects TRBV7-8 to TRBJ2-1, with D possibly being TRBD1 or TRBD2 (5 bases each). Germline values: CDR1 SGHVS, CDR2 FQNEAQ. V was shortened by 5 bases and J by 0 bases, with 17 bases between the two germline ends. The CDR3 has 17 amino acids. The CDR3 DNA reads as TGTGCCAGCAGCCCCCCGAGAGGGGCGAGCTCCTACAATGAGCAGTTCTTC. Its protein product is CASSPPRGASSYNEQFF. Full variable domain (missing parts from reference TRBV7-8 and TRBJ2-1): GAGVSQSPRYKVAKRGQDVALRCDPISGHVSLFWYQQALGQGPEFLTYFQNEAQLDKSGLPSDRFFAERPEGSVSTLKIQRTQQEDSAVYLCASSPPRGASSYNEQFFGPGTRLTVL.

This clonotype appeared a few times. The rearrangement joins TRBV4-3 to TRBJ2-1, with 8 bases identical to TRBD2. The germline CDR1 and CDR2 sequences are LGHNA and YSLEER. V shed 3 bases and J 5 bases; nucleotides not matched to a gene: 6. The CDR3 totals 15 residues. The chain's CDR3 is CASSHTGTRDNEQFF. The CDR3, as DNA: TGCGCCAGCAGCCATACCGGGACTAGGGACAATGAGCAGTTCTTC.

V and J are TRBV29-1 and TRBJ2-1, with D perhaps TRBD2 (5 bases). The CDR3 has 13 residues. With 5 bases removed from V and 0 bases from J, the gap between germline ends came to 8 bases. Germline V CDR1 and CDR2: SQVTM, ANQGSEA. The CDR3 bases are TGCAGCGTTACGGAGGTCTCCTACAATGAGCAGTTCTTC. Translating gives CSVTEVSYNEQFF.

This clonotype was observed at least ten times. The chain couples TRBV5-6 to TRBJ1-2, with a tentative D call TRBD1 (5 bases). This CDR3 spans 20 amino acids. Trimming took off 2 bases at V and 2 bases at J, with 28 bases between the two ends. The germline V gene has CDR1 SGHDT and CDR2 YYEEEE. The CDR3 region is CASSLKGGVTVWWRNYGYTF. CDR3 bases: TGTGCCAGCAGCTTAAAAGGAGGGGTGACAGTGTGGTGGCGAAACTATGGCTACACCTTC.